This TCR beta chain was documented in a study of blood T cell repertoires in COVID-19. Study context: The United States, Italy and Spain were the sources of the acute and convalescent COVID-19 samples. Nucleic acid was either cDNA or gDNA, and it came from T cells, B-cell-depleted T cells, or PBMCs.

Germline loops: CDR1 SGHRS, CDR2 YFSETQ. Trimming took 0 bases from V and 1 from J, leaving 7 bases between them. This CDR3 contains 14 residues. Original methodology: Reference gene primers were amplified, and this amplification served to estimate nucleated cell counts. Assay used: immunoSEQ multiplex PCR; TCRdb lists only in-frame clones, some missing. V, J and clone size derive from that table, while D and trimming were established from the DNA sequence. The data contain more than 20,000 clones, about 88% of them singletons. Material: peripheral blood. This chain uses TRBV5-1 with TRBJ1-1; D ambiguous. This TCR was sampled from a human donor with active COVID-19. The donor label of this sample is uncertain. The DNA of the CDR3 is TGCGCCAGCAGCTTGGTCAGGTCGAACACTGAAGCTTTCTTT. This encodes CASSLVRSNTEAFF.